This T cell receptor (beta chain) stems from a study of OX40 agonist ivuxolimab in advanced cancers. Only in-frame clones appear in the TCRdb table, and some are missing; sequencing was by immunoSEQ multiplex PCR. Of about 13,000 clones in the sample, about 78% were seen once. This clone was seen only a few times. Its target is not known. The study, taken as a whole, reports: Relatively little clonal expansion, among the lowest observed, appeared in partial responders at 0.1-3.0 mg/kg. At 0.1 to 3.0 mg/kg and by week 6, clonal expansion occurred in CD4+ and CD8+ blood T cells.

This CDR3 region has 17 residues. Trimming cost V 1 base and J 6 bases, with 19 bases left between them. Looked up from germline, CDR1 is MNHEY and CDR2 is SMNVEV (reference sequence). This clonotype was sampled from an adult with an advanced solid tumor such as melanoma, head and neck, liver or kidney cancer. This chain connects TRBV27 to TRBJ2-1; D is possibly TRBD2 (6 bases). This sample comprised CD4+ or CD8+ T cells sorted from blood, obtained in a trial of the OX40 agonist ivuxolimab. CDR3 loop: CASSLYYTSHLPNEQFF. The CDR3 nucleotides are TGTGCCAGCAGTTTATATTACACTAGCCATCTTCCCAATGAGCAGTTCTTC.